A selection of T cell receptor beta chains follows, all from one sample in a study of CD8 T cells in Susac syndrome. MiXCR was run by TCRdb on the immunoSEQ multiplex PCR reads, yielding one entry per CDR3 protein. The table lists around 280,000 distinct CDR3 sequences, under 95% of them singletons. The sequenced material came from CD4+ T cells from PBMCs. These receptors all come from a human donor with multiple sclerosis. Both conserved end residues are part of each CDR3. D genes are given only for firm matches. Clone size is given for some rows only: seen once, a few or many times, or a class if the clone is expanded.

V: TRBV6-5; size: .; J: TRBJ2-1; D: .; CDR3: CASSYRTAYNEQFF; DNA: TGTGCCAGCAGTTATCGGACGGCTTACAATGAGCAGTTCTTC
V: TRBV7-3; size: .; J: TRBJ2-6; D: TRBD1; CDR3: CASSLKGQGSAGANVLTF; DNA: TGTGCCAGCAGCTTGAAGGGACAGGGGAGCGCTGGGGCCAACGTCCTGACTTTC
V: TRBV2; size: .; J: TRBJ2-7; D: .; CDR3: CASSALVQQYF; DNA: TGTGCCAGCAGCGCACTGGTTCAGCAGTACTTC
V: TRBV20-1; size: .; J: TRBJ1-1; D: .; CDR3: CSAFRGDTEAFF; DNA: TGCAGTGCTTTCAGGGGCGACACTGAAGCTTTCTTT
V: TRBV24-1; size: once; J: TRBJ2-4; D: .; CDR3: CATSDPGRLNIQYF; DNA: TGTGCCACCAGTGATCCGGGACGGCTAAACATTCAGTACTTC
V: TRBV11-2; size: .; J: TRBJ2-6; D: .; CDR3: CASSLGGANVLTF; DNA: TGTGCCAGCAGCTTAGGTGGGGCCAACGTCCTGACTTTC
V: TRBV5-6; size: .; J: TRBJ1-2; D: .; CDR3: CASSLRNRYAYGYTF; DNA: TGTGCCAGCAGCTTGAGGAACCGATACGCTTATGGCTACACCTTC
V: TRBV2; size: .; J: TRBJ1-1; D: .; CDR3: CATSRRGGNTEAFF; DNA: TGTGCCACCTCGAGGCGGGGCGGAAACACTGAAGCTTTCTTT
V: TRBV11-2; size: .; J: TRBJ2-1; D: .; CDR3: CASSLGPGDQHEQFF; DNA: TGTGCCAGCAGCTTAGGTCCAGGGGATCAGCATGAGCAGTTCTTC
V: TRBV29-1; size: .; J: TRBJ1-4; D: .; CDR3: CSVREGGEKLFF; DNA: TGCAGCGTTCGTGAAGGGGGGGAAAAACTGTTTTTT
V: TRBV29-1; size: once; J: TRBJ2-1; D: TRBD1; CDR3: CSVSRQGANYNEQFF; DNA: TGCAGCGTTTCTCGACAGGGGGCAAACTACAATGAGCAGTTCTTC
V: TRBV29-1; size: .; J: TRBJ1-5; D: TRBD1; CDR3: CSVSGGNNQPQHF; DNA: TGCAGCGTATCAGGGGGCAACAATCAGCCCCAGCATTTT
V: TRBV12-3/TRBV12-4; size: .; J: TRBJ2-5; D: .; CDR3: CASSVRGPREETQYF; DNA: TGTGCCAGCAGCGTGCGGGGACCCCGGGAAGAGACCCAGTACTTC
V: TRBV20-1; size: .; J: TRBJ1-2; D: .; CDR3: CSAIPTDQPYGYTF; DNA: TGCAGTGCTATACCGACGGACCAACCCTACGGCTACACCTTC
V: TRBV29-1; size: .; J: TRBJ2-1; D: TRBD2; CDR3: CSIRLALYNEQFF; DNA: TGCAGCATCCGACTAGCACTGTACAATGAGCAGTTCTTC
V: TRBV7-9; size: .; J: TRBJ1-3; D: .; CDR3: CASSGDTVGNTIYF; DNA: TGTGCCAGCAGCGGCGACACGGTGGGAAACACCATATATTTT
V: TRBV3-1; size: .; J: TRBJ1-2; D: .; CDR3: CASRPRGDRHYGYTF; DNA: TGTGCCAGCCGCCCAAGGGGAGACAGACACTATGGCTACACCTTC
V: TRBV6-5; size: .; J: TRBJ2-1; D: TRBD2; CDR3: CASSAVAGGANEQFF; DNA: TGTGCCAGCAGTGCGGTAGCGGGAGGGGCCAATGAGCAGTTCTTC
V: TRBV29-1; size: .; J: TRBJ2-6; D: .; CDR3: CSVESGRGANVLTF; DNA: TGCAGCGTCGAGTCGGGGCGGGGGGCCAACGTCCTGACTTTC
V: TRBV9; size: .; J: TRBJ1-2; D: .; CDR3: CASSVVTVSNYGYTF; DNA: TGTGCCAGCAGCGTAGTGACAGTTTCTAACTATGGCTACACCTTC
V: TRBV29-1; size: .; J: TRBJ2-5; D: .; CDR3: CSAGASVRETQYF; DNA: TGCAGCGCGGGGGCTAGCGTCAGGGAGACCCAGTACTTC
V: TRBV12-3/TRBV12-4; size: .; J: TRBJ1-1; D: .; CDR3: CASSLFPGNTEAFF; DNA: TGTGCCAGCAGTTTATTTCCCGGGAACACTGAAGCTTTCTTT
V: TRBV10-3; size: .; J: TRBJ2-3; D: .; CDR3: CAIAEGSTDTQYF; DNA: TGTGCCATCGCCGAGGGGAGCACAGATACGCAGTATTTT
V: TRBV6-2/TRBV6-3; size: .; J: TRBJ1-5; D: .; CDR3: CASGGPISWGNQPQHF; DNA: TGTGCCAGCGGGGGACCGATTTCCTGGGGGAATCAGCCCCAGCATTTT
V: TRBV6-5; size: .; J: TRBJ1-5; D: .; CDR3: CASRRDTRSNQPQHF; DNA: TGTGCCAGCAGACGGGACACCCGATCGAATCAGCCCCAGCATTTT
V: TRBV10-3; size: .; J: TRBJ2-1; D: .; CDR3: CAISEQQGRYSYNEQFF; DNA: TGTGCCATCAGTGAGCAGCAGGGACGGTACTCCTACAATGAGCAGTTCTTC
V: TRBV6-2/TRBV6-3; size: once; J: TRBJ2-2; D: TRBD1; CDR3: CASSYRGPDTGELFF; DNA: TGTGCCAGCAGTTACAGGGGGCCGGACACCGGGGAGCTGTTTTTT
V: TRBV24-1; size: .; J: TRBJ1-1; D: .; CDR3: CATSSGNTEAFF; DNA: TGTGCCACCAGTTCCGGGAACACTGAAGCTTTCTTT
V: TRBV11-3; size: .; J: TRBJ1-6; D: .; CDR3: CASSSGLLLSPLHF; DNA: TGTGCCAGCAGCTCCGGACTGCTTCTCTCACCCCTCCACTTT
V: TRBV4-2; size: .; J: TRBJ2-5; D: .; CDR3: CASSLVSGDQQETQYF; DNA: TGTGCCAGCAGCCTTGTCTCGGGGGATCAACAAGAGACCCAGTACTTC
V: TRBV29-1; size: .; J: TRBJ2-4; D: .; CDR3: CSGGGLDIQYF; DNA: TGCAGCGGAGGGGGGTTGGACATTCAGTACTTC
V: TRBV5-1; size: once; J: TRBJ1-1; D: .; CDR3: CASSLGQGPMNTEAFF; DNA: TGCGCCAGCAGCTTGGGGCAGGGACCCATGAACACTGAAGCTTTCTTT
V: TRBV3-1; size: once; J: TRBJ2-7; D: .; CDR3: CASSQEDTFYEQYF; DNA: TGTGCCAGCAGCCAGGAAGACACTTTCTACGAGCAGTACTTC
V: TRBV10-3; size: .; J: TRBJ2-1; D: .; CDR3: CAIRTGSYNEQFF; DNA: TGTGCCATCAGAACAGGGTCCTACAATGAGCAGTTCTTC
V: TRBV5-1; size: once; J: TRBJ2-1; D: TRBD1; CDR3: CASTMPGQSYNEQFF; DNA: TGCGCCAGCACTATGCCGGGACAGAGTTACAATGAGCAGTTCTTC
V: TRBV5-4; size: .; J: TRBJ2-1; D: TRBD2; CDR3: CASRTGLAGGPSEQFF; DNA: TGTGCCAGCAGGACGGGACTAGCGGGGGGGCCCAGTGAGCAGTTCTTC
V: TRBV5-1; size: once; J: TRBJ2-6; D: TRBD1; CDR3: CASSDRAEANVLTF; DNA: TGCGCCAGCAGCGACAGGGCTGAGGCCAACGTCCTGACTTTC